The clone carrying this T cell receptor (beta chain) was detected many times. Its antigen is not known. The data originate from a study of neurological immune-mediated disorders. Overall study findings and caveats: No expanded-clone CDR3 amino acid sequence recurred across subjects, suggesting private TCR-beta repertoires.

The authors obtained over 180 million TCR-beta sequences from 15-18 subjects per sequencing run. One entry per CDR3 protein, called by TCRdb with MiXCR from the 5' RACE reads. Of some 60,000 distinct CDR3 sequences listed, 8.5% to 10% are singletons. This sample's time point: longitudinal time-point 2. After removal of 7 bases from V and 2 bases from J, the junction contained 4 bases not matched to a gene. Germline-derived CDR1 and CDR2 are MNHEY and SVGEGT. This CDR3 region has 15 residues. The receptor was derived from a man younger than 45 in good health. The chain links TRBV6-2 or TRBV6-3 to TRBJ1-5, with TRBD1 matching 11 bases. The sample consisted of PBMCs. The CDR3 DNA sequence: TGTGCCAGCACTCGGACAGGGGGCGGCAATCAGCCCCAGCATTTT. Amino acids: CASTRTGGGNQPQHF.